The 22 T cell receptor beta chains in this list originate from one sample, sequenced in a study of T cell changes during pregnancy in multiple sclerosis. TCRdb's copy holds only in-frame clones and misses some; the assay was immunoSEQ multiplex PCR. The data show fewer than 90,000 clones, approximately 93% seen once. The source was peripheral blood, collected after pregnancy. The receptors stem from a female donor in good health, enrolled as a control in a pregnancy study.

This chain joins TRBV6-4 and TRBJ2-1, with D perhaps TRBD1 (6 bases). V was pared by 2 bases and J by 1 base, with 12 bases between. Germline V gene data show CDR1 as MRHNA and CDR2 as SNTAGT. This CDR3 region has 16 residues. The CDR3 nucleotides are TGTGCCAGCAGTGACGGGGGCGGAAGTTCCTACAATGAGCAGTTCTTC. Translation gives CASSDGGGSSYNEQFF.

This chain joins TRBV14 and TRBJ1-2, with 7 bases that match TRBD1. CDR1 SGHDN and CDR2 FVKESK come from the germline V gene. This CDR3 is built from 15 residues. V was pared by 0 bases and J by 4 bases, with 5 bases of the junction left unmatched. The CDR3 nucleotides are TGTGCCAGCAGCCAAGATGTGGGGACAGCCTATGGCTACACCTTC. It encodes CASSQDVGTAYGYTF.

The chain uses TRBV28 and TRBJ2-5, with TRBD2 matching over 12 bases. The CDR3 extends over 18 amino acids. Germline loops: CDR1 MDHEN, CDR2 SYDVKM. Unmatched junction bases numbered 12, after V lost 6 bases and J lost 1 base. Here the CDR3 DNA reads TGTGCCAGCAGCCGATCTTTACTAGCGGGAGGCTTCCAAGAGACCCAGTACTTC. Translated: CASSRSLLAGGFQETQYF.

This chain joins TRBV29-1 and TRBJ2-7; 8 positions agree with TRBD1. V trimming: 7 bases; J trimming: 2 bases; junction bases outside the gene matches: 4. The CDR3 is made up of 12 amino acids. CDR1 is SQVTM and CDR2 is ANQGSEA in the germline V gene. CDR3 region: CSAMGQAYEQYF. The CDR3 DNA sequence: TGCAGCGCTATGGGACAGGCCTACGAGCAGTACTTC.

This chain uses TRBV6-5 with TRBJ2-1, with D unresolved. The V end lost 4 bases, the J end lost 3 bases, and 7 bases lay between the germline ends. The CDR3 has 13 residues. Per the germline V gene, CDR1 is MNHEY and CDR2 is SVGAGI. The CDR3 spells CASSLALYNEQFF. The CDR3 DNA sequence: TGTGCCAGCAGTTTGGCCCTCTACAATGAGCAGTTCTTC.

This clone was seen a single time. The chain uses TRBV4-1 and TRBJ2-1, with TRBD1 identical over 9 bases. Trimming cost V 6 bases and J 9 bases; bases outside gene matches: 9. CDR1 and CDR2 (germline): MGHRA, YSYEKL. The CDR3 length is 14 residues. The CDR3 region is CASRQLGQGAEQFF. CDR3 sequence (DNA): TGCGCCAGCAGGCAATTGGGACAGGGAGCTGAGCAGTTCTTC.

This chain joins TRBV4-1 and TRBJ1-2, with 7 bases matching TRBD1. The germline CDR1 and CDR2 sequences are MGHRA and YSYEKL. This CDR3 has 16 amino acids. Trimming at V came to 4 bases and at J to 1 base, leaving 9 bases not matched to a gene. The CDR3 here is CASSRETGSGNYGYTF. For the CDR3, the DNA is TGCGCCAGCAGCCGCGAGACAGGGAGCGGTAACTATGGCTACACCTTC.

The chain uses TRBV18 and TRBJ2-3; D is perhaps TRBD2 (5 bases). Between the trimmed V and J ends, which lost 1 base and 1 base, there was a span of 9 bases. This CDR3 region has 15 residues. Germline V CDR1 and CDR2: KGHSH, LQKENI. The CDR3 DNA sequence: TGTGCCAGCTCACCACTAGCGACACGCACAGATACGCAGTATTTT. Its protein is CASSPLATRTDTQYF.

The rearrangement links TRBV29-1 to TRBJ2-2, with 8 bases aligning to TRBD2. Per germline, CDR1 SQVTM and CDR2 ANQGSEA. CDR3 length: 16 residues. Unmatched junction bases numbered 9, after V lost 4 bases and J lost 2 bases. Written as DNA, the CDR3 is TGCAGCGTTGGGCACGGACTAGCCCTAAACACCGGGGAGCTGTTTTTT. Protein product: CSVGHGLALNTGELFF.

The rearrangement links TRBV28 to TRBJ1-3; TRBD1 matches at 7 bases. The CDR3 has 14 amino acids. Germline V gene data show CDR1 as MDHEN and CDR2 as SYDVKM. J lost 2 bases, V lost 5 bases, and 3 bases had no gene match. CDR3 sequence reads: CASSLTGAGNTIYF. In DNA form, the CDR3 reads TGTGCCAGCAGTCTTACAGGGGCTGGAAACACCATATATTTT.

The chain carries TRBV18 and TRBJ2-3, with TRBD2 identical over 9 bases. The CDR3 has 17 amino acids. Germline V gene sequence: CDR1 KGHSH, CDR2 LQKENI. V trimming: 3 bases; J trimming: 4 bases; junction bases outside the gene matches: 11. The CDR3 sequence: CASSPLGAGGPSDTQYF. The CDR3 DNA is TGTGCCAGCTCACCCCTCGGGGCGGGAGGGCCTTCAGATACGCAGTATTTT.

The rearrangement links TRBV25-1 to TRBJ2-3, with 12 bases fitting TRBD1. The CDR3 extends over 18 amino acids. V lost 3 bases and J lost 4; bases outside the gene matches: 11. In germline, CDR1 is MGHDK, CDR2 SYGVNS. The CDR3 DNA sequence: TGTGCCAGCAGTGACCCGAGGCTCCGGGACAGGGGGCCAGATACGCAGTATTTT. It encodes CASSDPRLRDRGPDTQYF.

The genes are TRBV11-2 and TRBJ2-1, with D possibly being TRBD1 (5 bases). Germline CDR1 is SGHAT and CDR2 is FQNNGV. V was shortened by 5 bases and J by 6 bases, with 17 bases between the two germline ends. The CDR3 length is 15 residues. The chain's CDR3 is CASSHSGSEGNEQFF. The CDR3 nucleotides read TGTGCCAGCAGCCACTCAGGGTCGGAAGGCAATGAGCAGTTCTTC.

The chain carries TRBV6-1 and TRBJ1-2; D might be TRBD1 (6 bases). Germline V gene sequence: CDR1 MNHNS, CDR2 SASEGT. This CDR3 is built from 14 residues. Trimming cost V 3 bases and J 7 bases, with 15 bases left between them. This chain's CDR3 is CASSDQGTLLGYTF. As DNA, the CDR3 is TGTGCCAGCAGTGACCAGGGGACCCTGCTTGGCTACACCTTC.

The genes are TRBV5-1 and TRBJ2-1; 7 bases fit TRBD2. There are 16 residues in the CDR3. Looked up from germline, CDR1 is SGHRS and CDR2 is YFSETQ. With 3 bases clipped from V and 5 bases from J, the junction kept 11 bases outside the gene matches. Here the CDR3 reads CASSWGWAGAHNEQFF. The CDR3 region has the DNA TGCGCCAGCAGCTGGGGTTGGGCGGGAGCCCACAATGAGCAGTTCTTC.

V gene TRBV7-9 combines with J gene TRBJ2-6; 8 bases are a match to TRBD1. J lost 1 base, V lost 6 bases, and 2 bases had no gene match. The CDR3 contains 15 residues. The germline CDR1 and CDR2 sequences are SEHNR and FQNEAQ (reference sequence). This chain's CDR3 is CASRDRDSGANVLTF. CDR3 sequence (DNA): TGTGCCAGCAGGGACAGGGATTCTGGGGCCAACGTCCTGACTTTC.

This clone appeared a single time. J is TRBJ2-5 and V is TRBV5-1, with TRBD2 matching 8 bases. CDR3 length equals 15 residues. The J segment lost 3 bases and the V segment lost 3 bases, leaving 7 bases of the junction unmatched. Germline V gives CDR1 SGHRS, CDR2 YFSETQ. This CDR3 reads CASSSGGSGEETQYF. CDR3 nucleotide sequence: TGCGCCAGCAGCTCGGGGGGGTCCGGAGAAGAGACCCAGTACTTC.

V and J are TRBV6-5 and TRBJ1-2, with 7 bases identical to TRBD1. V shed 5 bases and J 4 bases; nucleotides not matched to a gene: 4. The CDR3 is made up of 13 amino acids. Germline-derived CDR1 and CDR2 are MNHEY and SVGAGI. The CDR3 region has the DNA TGTGCCAGCAGTACCAGGGGGTTCTATGGCTACACCTTC. Protein product: CASSTRGFYGYTF.

V is TRBV6-5 and J is TRBJ2-7, with TRBD2 matching over 9 bases. The CDR3 is made up of 15 amino acids. The junction had 6 bases not matched to a gene; V was cut back by 2 bases and J by 4 bases. Germline loops: CDR1 MNHEY, CDR2 SVGAGI. The chain's CDR3 is CASSYGAGGEYEQYF. CDR3 in DNA: TGTGCCAGCAGTTACGGGGCGGGAGGGGAGTACGAGCAGTACTTC.

The chain employs TRBV11-3 and TRBJ2-1, with 9 bases fitting TRBD2. Germline assignment: CDR1 SGHNT and CDR2 YENEEA. The trim removed 6 bases at V and 6 bases at J, leaving 3 bases unmatched. CDR3 size: 13 residues. The CDR3 protein is CASSLAGLNEQFF. Here the CDR3 DNA reads TGTGCCAGCAGTCTAGCGGGACTCAATGAGCAGTTCTTC.

The chain is built from TRBV27 and TRBJ2-2; 7 bases are a match to TRBD1. Germline loops: CDR1 MNHEY, CDR2 SMNVEV (reference sequence). J gave up 4 bases and V 6 bases, and 8 bases lay outside the gene matches. CDR3 length equals 15 residues. DNA of the CDR3: TGTGCCAGCAGCTCCACAGGGGTAGGCACCGGGGAGCTGTTTTTT. Its protein product is CASSSTGVGTGELFF.

CDR3 in amino acids: CASSSTTSGESSYNEQFF. CDR3 nucleotide sequence: TGTGCCAGCAGTTCAACGACTAGCGGGGAAAGCTCCTACAATGAGCAGTTCTTC. The V and J genes are TRBV28 and TRBJ2-1; 11 nucleotides agree with TRBD2. V was clipped by 4 bases and J by 0 bases; unmatched bases: 8. The length of the CDR3 is 18 residues. Germline CDR1 reads MDHEN; CDR2 reads SYDVKM.